This TCR beta chain is from a study of CXCR3-negative and CXCR3-positive naive CD8 T cells. Broader study findings: Comparison of naive cells showed more hydrophobic TRB CDR3s in CXCR3-positive than in CXCR3-negative naive cells.

The libraries of TRB cDNA were prepared using 5' RACE with UMI labels. TCRdb re-called the 5' RACE reads, yielding one record per CDR3 amino acid sequence without DNA. Seen in this sample are 55,000 to 75,000 distinct CDR3 sequences; the ten most common clones hold roughly 0.8%. Comments on this clonotype: Its cognate antigen is unknown.

Germline V lookup: CDR1 MNHEY, CDR2 SVGAGI. This CDR3 spans 15 amino acids. The sequence derives from a human donor in good health. Some clones in this sample may be carry-over from other donors' samples. The sample taken for sequencing was naive CXCR3+ CD8+ T cells from blood. Subset here: CD45RO-CCR7+CD27+CD95- naive CD8+ T cells expressing CXCR3 (TNR3+). V and J are TRBV6-5 and TRBJ1-2; TCRdb returns TRBD1, unconfirmable since there is no DNA. CDR3 sequence: CASSYFSPHSDGYTF.